The next 24 T cell receptor beta chains were all read from a single sample in a study of radiation and T cells in renal cell carcinoma. The data were produced by immunoSEQ multiplex PCR, yet TCRdb's version contains in-frame clones alone and is incomplete. This sample has some 150,000 clones; around nine tenths occur once, and the top ten carry approximately 12%. Documented time point: baseline pretreatment blood. As to treatment: 15 Gy SBRT to primary tumor, nephrectomy 4 weeks later. Sequenced material: blood, taken from a patient whose treatment included radiotherapy and nephrectomy. Receptors originate from a woman between 50 and 59 years old with renal cell carcinoma.

V usage is TRBV2 and J usage is TRBJ1-3; D gene ambiguous. This CDR3 has 14 amino acids. The germline V gene has CDR1 SNHLY and CDR2 FYNNEI. V was shortened by 3 bases and J by 0 bases, with 6 bases between the two germline ends. CDR3 loop: CASSEGFSGNTIYF. The CDR3 region has the DNA TGTGCCAGCAGTGAGGGTTTCTCTGGAAACACCATATATTTT.

This clone was observed a few times. The genes are TRBV29-1 and TRBJ2-3, with D uncertain. Trimming removed 2 bases from V and 0 bases from J, with 6 bases in between. Germline V gene data show CDR1 as SQVTM and CDR2 as ANQGSEA. The CDR3 has 13 amino acids. Here the CDR3 reads CSVEPASTDTQYF. Here the CDR3 DNA reads TGCAGCGTTGAACCGGCTAGCACAGATACGCAGTATTTT.

This chain joins TRBV19 and TRBJ1-2, with D perhaps matching TRBD1 (6 bases). This CDR3 comprises 14 residues. The germline V gene encodes CDR1 LNHDA and CDR2 SQIVND (reference sequence). The V gene lost 5 bases and the J gene lost 2 bases, with 12 bases spanning the gap. The CDR3 sequence: CASSPYTGNYGYTF. CDR3 sequence (DNA): TGTGCCAGTAGTCCTTACACAGGGAACTATGGCTACACCTTC.

The gene calls are TRBV25-1 and TRBJ1-1; no reliable D call. The ends were cut back, 5 bases at V and 11 bases at J, with 18 bases in the middle. The CDR3 is 13 residues long. Germline CDR1 reads MGHDK; CDR2 reads SYGVNS. CDR3 coding DNA: TGTGCCAGCAGTTTCTCTCTAGCGGCAGGCGCTTTCTTT. Translation: CASSFSLAAGAFF.

This clone was detected only once. This chain links TRBV4-2 with TRBJ1-6; 10 bases are shared with TRBD1. In germline, CDR1 is LGHNA, CDR2 YNFKEQ. The CDR3 is 15 amino acids. Trimming cost V 4 bases and J 7 bases; bases outside gene matches: 4. The chain's CDR3 is CASSRGQGGNSPLHF. The CDR3 nucleotides read TGTGCCAGCAGCCGAGGACAGGGGGGGAATTCACCCCTCCACTTT.

The chain is built from TRBV29-1 and TRBJ2-7; perhaps TRBD1 as D (5 bases). Looked up from germline, CDR1 is SQVTM and CDR2 is ANQGSEA. V lost 4 bases to trimming and J lost 4 bases, with 11 bases between them. The CDR3 runs to 12 residues. The CDR3 DNA reads as TGCAGCGTTGCGCCGACAGCGTACGAGCAGTACTTC. Residues: CSVAPTAYEQYF.

The V gene is TRBV6-1, the J gene TRBJ1-5; D is undetermined. Germline lookup yields CDR1 MNHNS and CDR2 SASEGT. V was cut by 3 bases and J by 6 bases, with 9 bases left in between. The CDR3 is 13 residues long. DNA for the CDR3: TGTGCCAGCAGTGATCTGCAAATTCAGCCCCAGCATTTT. Encoded protein: CASSDLQIQPQHF.

J is TRBJ1-6 and V is TRBV2, with D possibly being TRBD1 (5 bases). The CDR3 is 14 residues long. From germline, CDR1 is SNHLY and CDR2 FYNNEI. V was trimmed by 3 bases and J by 9 bases, leaving 12 bases between them. As DNA, the CDR3 is TGTGCCAGCAGTGACCAGGGTCCTGGTTCACCCCTCCACTTT. Translation gives CASSDQGPGSPLHF. The variable domain in full, completed from reference TRBV2 and TRBJ1-6, reads EPEVTQTPSHQVTQMGQEVILRCVPISNHLYFYWYRQILGQKVEFLVSFYNNEISEKSEIFDDQFSVERPDGSNFTLKIRSTKLEDSAMYFCASSDQGPGSPLHFGNGTRLTVT.

Only one count was recorded for this clone. The chain employs TRBV19 and TRBJ1-6; 7 positions match TRBD1. CDR3 length: 16 amino acids. Germline V gene data show CDR1 as LNHDA and CDR2 as SQIVND (reference sequence). J gave up 3 bases and V 5 bases, and 7 bases lay outside the gene matches. CDR3 sequence: CASSQAGQRYNSPLHF. The CDR3 DNA is TGTGCCAGTAGTCAAGCGGGACAGCGCTATAATTCACCCCTCCACTTT.

This chain links TRBV11-3 with TRBJ2-7; TRBD1 is a possible D gene (6 bases). The germline V and J ends were trimmed by 5 bases and 1 base, with 12 bases remaining between them. The CDR3 spans 14 residues. Germline V gene lookup returns CDR1 SGHNT and CDR2 YENEEA. This CDR3 is CASSPQGESYEQYF. DNA for the CDR3: TGTGCCAGCAGCCCACAGGGTGAATCCTACGAGCAGTACTTC.

In its sample, this clone was seen once. This chain connects TRBV7-2 to TRBJ2-3, with D perhaps being TRBD1 or TRBD2 (5 bases each). Between the trimmed V and J ends, which lost 4 bases and 2 bases, there was a span of 13 bases. There are 15 residues in the CDR3. Germline CDR1 reads SGHTA; CDR2 reads FQGNSA. The CDR3 region has the DNA TGTGCCAGCAGCTACAGAGGGGCCACCACAGATACGCAGTATTTT. It translates to CASSYRGATTDTQYF.

The chain links TRBV6-5 to TRBJ1-2, with unresolved D. V lost 3 bases and J lost 2, with 10 bases in between. This CDR3 spans 14 amino acids. Germline-derived CDR1 and CDR2 are MNHEY and SVGAGI. The CDR3 bases are TGTGCCAGCAGTTATTATCGCTCGAACTATGGCTACACCTTC. It yields the protein CASSYYRSNYGYTF.

The sample holds one count of this clone. The genes are TRBV5-1 and TRBJ2-7; TRBD1 might be the D (6 bases). V lost 4 bases and J 0 bases, leaving 8 bases between the germline ends. The germline gives CDR1 SGHRS, CDR2 YFSETQ. The CDR3 is 13 residues long. CDR3: CASSQGTSYEQYF. DNA for the CDR3: TGCGCCAGCAGCCAGGGGACCTCCTACGAGCAGTACTTC.

The chain has TRBV6-1 and TRBJ2-7; 7 nucleotides align to TRBD1. CDR1 is MNHNS, CDR2 SASEGT, per germline. V lost 8 bases to trimming and J lost 3 bases; unmatched junction nucleotides: 10. The CDR3 is 14 residues long. In DNA, the CDR3 is TGTGCCAGCCGCCCGACAGGGTCGAGCTACGAGCAGTACTTC. Translated: CASRPTGSSYEQYF.

J is TRBJ1-1 and V is TRBV11-3, with D uncertain. From germline, CDR1 is SGHNT and CDR2 YENEEA. V shed 2 bases and J shed 3 bases, with 7 bases lying between them. CDR3 length equals 13 residues. The CDR3 protein is CASSLSWDTEAFF. Here the CDR3 DNA reads TGTGCCAGCAGCTTAAGTTGGGACACTGAAGCTTTCTTT.

The chain uses TRBV2 and TRBJ1-2, with 8 bases lining up with TRBD1. The germline CDR1 and CDR2 sequences are SNHLY and FYNNEI. V was clipped by 9 bases and J by 8 bases; unmatched bases: 5. There are 11 residues in the CDR3. CDR3 protein: CARLTGGGYTF. In DNA form, the CDR3 reads TGTGCCAGATTAACAGGGGGGGGCTACACCTTC.

This chain links TRBV13 with TRBJ2-3, with 9 bases fitting TRBD1. Trimming took 2 bases from V and 3 from J; bases not matched to a gene: 3. Germline CDR1 and CDR2: PRHDT and FYEKMQ (reference sequence). The CDR3 is 15 amino acids. For the CDR3, the DNA is TGTGCCAGCAGCTTAACAGGGGGCGCAACAGATACGCAGTATTTT. It yields the protein CASSLTGGATDTQYF.

The CDR3 sequence: CASSLVAGAEKLFF. Written as DNA, the CDR3 is TGCGCCAGCAGCTTGGTGGCAGGGGCTGAAAAACTGTTTTTT. The gene calls are TRBV5-1 and TRBJ1-4, with a weak D call TRBD1 (6 bases). The ends were cut back, 0 bases at V and 7 bases at J, with 10 bases in the middle. This CDR3 contains 14 residues. From germline, CDR1 is SGHRS and CDR2 YFSETQ.

The chain is built from TRBV4-1 and TRBJ1-2; D gene ambiguous. This CDR3 is built from 14 residues. Germline loops: CDR1 MGHRA, CDR2 YSYEKL. Between the trimmed V and J ends, which lost 1 base and 2 bases, there was a span of 8 bases. As DNA, the CDR3 is TGCGCCAGCAGCCAAGTCGGCCCCAACTATGGCTACACCTTC. It encodes CASSQVGPNYGYTF.

This clone has only a few counts. The chain links TRBV9 to TRBJ2-2, with D possibly called TRBD1 or TRBD2 (5 bases each). Trimming took off 6 bases at V and 2 bases at J, with 14 bases between the two ends. Germline CDR1 SGDLS, CDR2 YYNGEE. The CDR3 is made up of 15 amino acids. CDR3 residues: CASTRDVFNTGELFF. The CDR3 bases are TGTGCCAGCACCAGGGACGTTTTTAACACCGGGGAGCTGTTTTTT.

The rearrangement uses TRBV5-5 and TRBJ2-5; 9 nucleotides line up with TRBD1. The CDR3 is 14 residues long. Germline V gives CDR1 SGHKS, CDR2 YYEKEE (reference sequence). After removal of 4 bases from V and 4 bases from J, the junction contained 5 bases not matched to a gene. The DNA for the CDR3 is TGTGCCAGCAGCCGGGGACAGGGTGGAGAGACCCAGTACTTC. Translating gives CASSRGQGGETQYF.

The genes are TRBV9 and TRBJ1-5; TRBD1 is a possible D gene (6 bases). There are 17 residues in the CDR3. CDR1 SGDLS and CDR2 YYNGEE come from the germline V gene. The V end lost 0 bases, the J end lost 0 bases, and 13 bases lay between the germline ends. CDR3 DNA: TGTGCCAGCAGCGTAGAGCCAGGGGATTATAGCAATCAGCCCCAGCATTTT. Its protein product is CASSVEPGDYSNQPQHF.

J is TRBJ1-5 and V is TRBV6-4; D is undetermined. The V gene lost 6 bases and the J gene lost 10 bases, with 1 base spanning the gap. This CDR3 has 8 residues. In germline, CDR1 is MRHNA, CDR2 SNTAGT. CDR3 DNA: TGTGCCAGCAGACCCCAGCATTTT. Its translation: CASRPQHF.

This clone was counted once. V gene TRBV5-1 combines with J gene TRBJ1-4; D unresolved. Per the germline V gene, CDR1 is SGHRS and CDR2 is YFSETQ. Trimming cost V 0 bases and J 4 bases, with 7 bases left between them. The CDR3 covers 14 residues. This CDR3 reads CASSLGSDNEKLFF. In DNA, the CDR3 is TGCGCCAGCAGCTTGGGTTCGGATAATGAAAAACTGTTTTTT.